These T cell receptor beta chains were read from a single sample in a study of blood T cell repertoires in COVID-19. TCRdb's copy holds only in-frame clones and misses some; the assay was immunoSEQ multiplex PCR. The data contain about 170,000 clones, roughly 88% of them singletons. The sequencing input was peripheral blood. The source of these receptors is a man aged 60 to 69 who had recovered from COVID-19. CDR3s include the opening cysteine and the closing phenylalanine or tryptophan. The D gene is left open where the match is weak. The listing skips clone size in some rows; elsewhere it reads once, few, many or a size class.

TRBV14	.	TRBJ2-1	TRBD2	CASSQYRGEANEQFF	TGTGCCAGCAGCCAATATCGGGGGGAAGCCAATGAGCAGTTCTTC
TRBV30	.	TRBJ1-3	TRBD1	CAWRAGGVAGNTIYF	TGTGCCTGGAGAGCAGGGGGTGTCGCTGGAAACACCATATATTTT
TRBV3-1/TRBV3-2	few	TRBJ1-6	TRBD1	CASKTGVSPLHF	TGTGCCAGCAAGACAGGGGTGTCACCCCTCCACTTT
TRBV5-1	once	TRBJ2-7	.	CASSLTGSYEQYF	TGCGCCAGCAGCCTAACAGGGTCCTACGAGCAGTACTTC
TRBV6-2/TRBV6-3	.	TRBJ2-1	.	CASSYSERLEQFF	TGTGCCAGCAGTTACTCCGAGCGCCTTGAGCAGTTCTTC
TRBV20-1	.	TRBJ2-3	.	CSASRTASTDTQYF	TGCAGTGCTAGTAGGACAGCTAGCACAGATACGCAGTATTTT
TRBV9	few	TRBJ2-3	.	CASSVATGRGVTDTQYF	TGTGCCAGCAGCGTAGCTACGGGCAGGGGAGTCACAGATACGCAGTATTTT
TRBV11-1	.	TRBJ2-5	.	CASSLRGRDGETQYF	TGTGCCAGCAGCTTAAGGGGGAGAGACGGAGAGACCCAGTACTTC
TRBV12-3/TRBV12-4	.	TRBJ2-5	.	CASSRETQYF	TGTGCCAGCAGTCGGGAGACCCAGTACTTC
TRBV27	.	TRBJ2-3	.	CASSWRLPTDTQYF	TGTGCCAGCAGTTGGAGACTTCCCACAGATACGCAGTATTTT
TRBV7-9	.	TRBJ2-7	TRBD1	CASNPGQGVHEQYF	TGTGCCAGCAACCCGGGACAGGGGGTCCACGAGCAGTACTTC
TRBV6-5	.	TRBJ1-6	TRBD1	CASSTRTGQNSPLHF	TGTGCCAGCAGTACCCGGACAGGGCAGAATTCACCCCTCCACTTT
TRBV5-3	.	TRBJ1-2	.	CAKWGLDYGYTF	TGTGCAAAATGGGGCCTGGACTATGGCTACACCTTC
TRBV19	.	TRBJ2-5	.	CASSMADGQETQYF	TGTGCCAGTAGTATGGCCGACGGGCAAGAGACCCAGTACTTC
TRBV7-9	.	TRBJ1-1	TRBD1	CASSLGTGGASFTEAFF	TGTGCCAGCAGCTTAGGTACAGGGGGCGCGTCTTTCACTGAAGCTTTCTTT
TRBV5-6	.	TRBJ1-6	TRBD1	CASSYGTGGRNSPLHF	TGTGCCAGCAGCTACGGGACAGGAGGGAGGAATTCACCCCTCCACTTT
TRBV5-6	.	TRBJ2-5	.	CASQRVREETQYF	TGTGCCAGCCAGAGGGTGAGGGAAGAGACCCAGTACTTC
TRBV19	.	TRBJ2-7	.	CASGLGAGTGYEQYF	TGTGCCAGTGGTCTGGGAGCGGGTACAGGCTACGAGCAGTACTTC
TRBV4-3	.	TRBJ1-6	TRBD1	CASSQDRTGQNSPLHF	TGCGCCAGCAGCCAAGATAGGACAGGGCAAAATTCACCCCTCCACTTT
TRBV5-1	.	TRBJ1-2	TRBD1	CASSLTGGHGYTF	TGCGCCAGCAGCCTCACAGGGGGGCATGGCTACACCTTC
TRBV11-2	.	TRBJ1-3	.	CASSPTGNTIYF	TGTGCCAGCAGCCCAACTGGAAACACCATATATTTT
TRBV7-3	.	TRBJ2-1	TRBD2	CASSSAGGPSNEQFF	TGTGCCAGCAGCTCAGCGGGGGGGCCAAGCAATGAGCAGTTCTTC
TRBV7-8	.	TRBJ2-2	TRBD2	CASSLQRGGNTGELFF	TGTGCCAGCAGCCTGCAGCGGGGGGGAAACACCGGGGAGCTGTTTTTT
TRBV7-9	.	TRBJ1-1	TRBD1	CASSPETGMNTEAFF	TGTGCCAGCAGCCCCGAGACAGGGATGAACACTGAAGCTTTCTTT
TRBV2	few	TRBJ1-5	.	CASREWGRSNQPQHF	TGTGCCAGCAGGGAATGGGGGCGAAGCAATCAGCCCCAGCATTTT
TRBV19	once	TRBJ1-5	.	CASSPVAGPRNQPQHF	TGTGCCAGTAGCCCTGTGGCGGGACCCAGAAATCAGCCCCAGCATTTT
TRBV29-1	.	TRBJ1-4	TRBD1	CSVDLGTGGEKLFF	TGCAGCGTTGATTTAGGGACAGGGGGTGAAAAACTGTTTTTT
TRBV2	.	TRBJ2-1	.	CASSERQINEQFF	TGTGCCAGCAGTGAGCGGCAGATCAATGAGCAGTTCTTC
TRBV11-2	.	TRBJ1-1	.	CASSLRGNTEAFF	TGTGCCAGCAGCCTGCGGGGTAACACTGAAGCTTTCTTT
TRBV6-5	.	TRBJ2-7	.	CASSYERGAPYEQYF	TGTGCCAGCAGTTACGAACGGGGGGCACCCTACGAGCAGTACTTC
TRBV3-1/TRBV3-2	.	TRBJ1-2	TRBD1	CASTAGGTAYGYTF	TGTGCCAGCACCGCAGGGGGTACCGCCTATGGCTACACCTTC
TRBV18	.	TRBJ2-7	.	CASSPPGRRYEQYF	TGTGCCAGCTCACCCCCCGGGAGAAGATACGAGCAGTACTTC
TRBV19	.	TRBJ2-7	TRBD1	CASSPRQGPYEQYF	TGTGCCAGTAGTCCCCGACAGGGACCCTACGAGCAGTACTTC
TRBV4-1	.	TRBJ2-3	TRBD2	CASSPDGTSGAGDTQYF	TGCGCCAGCAGCCCAGACGGGACTAGCGGGGCGGGGGATACGCAGTATTTT
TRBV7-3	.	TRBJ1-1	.	CASSTQGGTEAFF	TGTGCCAGCAGCACGCAGGGAGGCACTGAAGCTTTCTTT
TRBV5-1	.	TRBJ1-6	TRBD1	CASSLAPRDHLQGASSPLHF	TGCGCCAGCAGCTTGGCCCCGCGGGACCATCTACAGGGGGCGAGTTCACCCCTCCACTTT
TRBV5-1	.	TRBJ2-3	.	CASISGVSTDTQYF	TGCGCCAGCATCTCGGGGGTGTCCACAGATACGCAGTATTTT
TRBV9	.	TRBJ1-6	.	CASSARGNSYNSPLHF	TGTGCCAGCAGCGCCCGGGGGAACTCCTATAATTCACCCCTCCACTTT
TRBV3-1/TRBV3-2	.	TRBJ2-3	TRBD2	CASSQSLAGGPADTQYF	TGTGCCAGCAGCCAATCACTAGCGGGGGGGCCGGCCGATACGCAGTATTTT
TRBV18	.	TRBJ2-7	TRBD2	CASSPREVSYEQYF	TGTGCCAGCTCACCCCGGGAGGTTTCCTACGAGCAGTACTTC
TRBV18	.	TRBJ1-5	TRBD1	CASSPGPQGASNQPQHF	TGTGCCAGCTCACCAGGCCCCCAGGGGGCAAGCAATCAGCCCCAGCATTTT
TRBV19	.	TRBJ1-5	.	CASSPRGTEQPQHF	TGTGCCAGTAGTCCCCGCGGGACGGAGCAGCCCCAGCATTTT